These T cell receptor beta chains were read from a single sample in a study of prognosis after radiotherapy for stage I lung cancer. A single record per CDR3 protein comes from TCRdb applying MiXCR to the multiplex PCR reads. The table lists 50,000 to 75,000 distinct CDR3 sequences, about 26% of them singletons. Sample: PBMCs, taken before or after stereotactic body radiation therapy (not recorded which). These receptor sequences come from a donor aged 50 or older with non-small cell lung cancer. CDR3s include the opening cysteine and the closing phenylalanine or tryptophan. The D gene is left open where the match is weak. The size entry is marked missing in some rows and otherwise reads once, few, many or a size class.

TRBV11-2	TRBJ2-1	many	NA	CASSWLASGGTSYNEQFF	TGTGCCAGCAGCTGGTTGGCCTCCGGGGGAACCTCCTACAATGAGCAGTTCTTC
TRBV6-1	TRBJ2-2	many	TRBD1	CASRKDRVANTGELFF	TGTGCCAGCAGAAAGGACAGGGTGGCAAACACCGGGGAGCTGTTTTTT
TRBV7-8	TRBJ2-7	many	NA	CASSSTGSYEQYF	TGTGCCAGCAGCTCGACAGGCTCCTACGAGCAGTACTTC
TRBV9	TRBJ1-2	once	NA	CASSAGEGVGKSYGYTF	TGTGCCAGCAGCGCCGGGGAAGGTGTGGGGAAAAGCTATGGCTACACCTTC
TRBV12-3/TRBV12-4	TRBJ1-1	NA	NA	CAIRLQGQNTEAFF	TGTGCCATCCGTTTACAGGGCCAGAACACTGAAGCTTTCTTT
TRBV6-2/TRBV6-3	TRBJ1-4	many	NA	CASRAWGDLNEKLFF	TGTGCCAGCAGAGCCTGGGGGGATCTTAATGAAAAACTGTTTTTT
TRBV5-1	TRBJ2-3	many	NA	CASSLGGRVEDTQYF	TGCGCCAGCAGCTTGGGGGGGCGAGTTGAAGATACGCAGTATTTT
TRBV6-2/TRBV6-3	TRBJ2-2	NA	NA	CASSVSVGSNVGDLFF	TGTGCCAGCAGTGTTAGTGTGGGCTCAAATGTCGGTGATCTGTTTTTT
TRBV6-1	TRBJ1-4	many	NA	CASSKSQGNEKLFF	TGTGCCAGCAGTAAGTCGCAGGGGAATGAAAAACTGTTTTTT
TRBV6-1	TRBJ2-7	many	TRBD1	CASSLRGPYEQYF	TGTGCCAGCAGCCTCAGGGGGCCGTACGAGCAGTACTTC
TRBV18	TRBJ2-6	few	NA	CASSPNSAGANVLTF	TGTGCCAGCTCACCAAACTCGGCTGGGGCCAACGTCCTGACTTTC
TRBV7-2	TRBJ2-7	NA	TRBD2	CASSETSGGPPYEQYF	TGTGCCAGCAGCGAGACTAGCGGGGGCCCCCCATACGAGCAGTACTTC
TRBV6-2/TRBV6-3	TRBJ1-1	many	NA	CASSYEGFTEAFF	TGTGCCAGCAGTTACGAGGGGTTCACTGAAGCTTTCTTT
TRBV28	TRBJ1-2	many	TRBD1	CASRQTTGGGYTF	TGTGCCAGCAGGCAAACGACAGGGGGCGGCTACACCTTC
TRBV2	TRBJ1-5	many	NA	CASSGQGNQPQHF	TGTGCCAGCAGTGGTCAAGGCAATCAGCCCCAGCATTTT
TRBV6-1	TRBJ2-7	NA	NA	CASSPLVGPDYGQYF	TGTGCCAGCAGCCCCTTGGTGGGGCCAGACTACGGGCAGTACTTC
TRBV24-1	TRBJ1-2	many	NA	CATSDREYGYTF	TGTGCCACCAGTGACAGGGAATATGGCTACACCTTC
TRBV4-3	TRBJ1-6	many	NA	CASSQMNRDNSPLHF	TGCGCCAGCAGCCAAATGAACAGGGATAATTCACCCCTCCACTTT
TRBV14	TRBJ2-1	many	NA	CASSQSHVEQFF	TGTGCCAGCAGCCAGTCGCATGTTGAGCAGTTCTTC
TRBV7-2	TRBJ2-5	NA	NA	CASSLGTLQETQYF	TGTGCCAGCAGCTTAGGGACTTTGCAAGAGACCCAGTACTTC
TRBV10-3	TRBJ1-2	many	NA	CAISESSTGGYTF	TGTGCCATCAGTGAGTCGTCTACAGGGGGCTACACCTTC
TRBV12-3/TRBV12-4	TRBJ1-2	many	NA	CASTATGSPMSYTF	TGTGCCAGCACCGCCACAGGGAGCCCTATGAGCTACACCTTC
TRBV6-1	TRBJ1-5	medium-sized	NA	CASNRPVQPQHF	TGTGCCAGCAACAGACCGGTTCAGCCCCAGCATTTT
TRBV30	TRBJ1-1	many	NA	CAWSVGGGSAEAFF	TGTGCCTGGAGTGTAGGGGGGGGAAGCGCTGAAGCTTTCTTT
TRBV28	TRBJ1-2	many	TRBD1	CASRTQPGQANYGYTF	TGTGCCAGCAGAACCCAACCGGGACAGGCTAACTATGGCTACACCTTC
TRBV19	TRBJ2-2	many	TRBD1	CASSVGQGSTGELFF	TGTGCCAGTAGTGTCGGACAGGGCTCCACCGGGGAGCTGTTTTTT
TRBV28	TRBJ1-5	NA	NA	CASHESAYSNQPQHF	TGTGCCAGCCATGAGAGCGCCTATAGCAATCAGCCCCAGCATTTT
TRBV25-1	TRBJ1-5	NA	TRBD1	CASSVTGTGDGGNQPQHF	TGTGCCAGCAGTGTAACCGGGACAGGGGATGGGGGCAATCAGCCCCAGCATTTT
TRBV30	TRBJ2-5	many	NA	CAWSKGLLRETQYF	TGTGCCTGGAGCAAGGGGCTACTGAGGGAGACCCAGTACTTC
TRBV7-6	TRBJ2-5	many	NA	CASSLESGGTQYF	TGTGCCAGCAGCTTAGAGTCAGGCGGGACCCAGTACTTC
TRBV5-1	TRBJ2-7	many	NA	CASSLAWAGEQYF	TGCGCCAGCAGCTTGGCCTGGGCCGGCGAGCAGTACTTC
TRBV5-1	TRBJ1-2	many	TRBD1	CASSGGTAGYGYTF	TGCGCCAGCAGCGGGGGGACAGCGGGCTATGGCTACACCTTC
TRBV10-2	TRBJ1-6	many	NA	CASSESGNSPLHF	TGCGCCAGCAGTGAGTCGGGTAATTCACCCCTCCACTTT
TRBV12-3/TRBV12-4	TRBJ1-2	many	NA	CASSLQLSPYGYTF	TGTGCCAGCAGTCTACAGCTTTCCCCCTATGGCTACACCTTC
TRBV6-1	TRBJ2-6	many	NA	CASSTILLSGANVLTF	TGTGCCAGCAGTACGATCCTACTCTCTGGGGCCAACGTCCTGACTTTC
TRBV9	TRBJ2-5	many	NA	CASSVAAGGETQYF	TGTGCCAGCAGCGTGGCGGCAGGAGGGGAGACCCAGTACTTC
TRBV10-3	TRBJ1-2	many	NA	CAISDIGRGWLDYGYTF	TGTGCCATCAGTGATATTGGGAGGGGTTGGTTGGACTATGGCTACACCTTC
TRBV7-9	TRBJ2-7	few	NA	CASSLGEASAYEQYF	TGTGCCAGCAGCTTGGGGGAAGCCAGCGCCTACGAGCAGTACTTC
TRBV28	TRBJ1-2	many	NA	CASSEGDSYGYTF	TGTGCCAGCAGTGAGGGTGACAGCTATGGCTACACCTTC
TRBV12-3/TRBV12-4	TRBJ2-3	many	NA	CASSFYGGVMDTQYF	TGTGCCAGCAGTTTTTACGGGGGAGTAATGGATACGCAGTATTTT
TRBV20-1	TRBJ2-5	many	NA	CSAILPSEETQYF	TGCAGTGCCATCCTGCCTAGCGAAGAGACCCAGTACTTC
TRBV12-3/TRBV12-4	TRBJ2-6	NA	NA	CPSTGGSSGANVLTF	TGTCCCAGCACCGGTGGAAGCTCTGGGGCCAACGTCCTGACTTTC
TRBV7-9	TRBJ2-3	many	TRBD2	CASSPGTSGAGDTQYF	TGTGCCAGCAGCCCCGGGACTAGCGGGGCGGGTGATACGCAGTATTTT
TRBV20-1	TRBJ1-1	many	NA	CSAHDRPMNTEAFF	TGCAGTGCTCATGACAGACCTATGAACACTGAAGCTTTCTTT
TRBV3-1	TRBJ2-7	many	TRBD2	CASSQAHSGRYEQYF	TGTGCCAGCAGCCAAGCCCATAGCGGGCGCTACGAGCAGTACTTC
TRBV19	TRBJ1-1	many	NA	CASSISVLNTEAFF	TGTGCCAGTAGTATCTCGGTGTTAAACACTGAAGCTTTCTTT
TRBV5-1	TRBJ1-5	many	NA	CASSTAAGGPQHF	TGCGCCAGCAGCACCGCGGCCGGTGGGCCCCAGCATTTT